The T cell receptor beta chain under discussion was sequenced for a study of blood T cell repertoires in COVID-19. About the research overall: The origin of the acute and convalescent COVID-19 samples was the United States, Italy and Spain. PBMCs, B-cell-depleted T cells, or T cells were the source of the cDNA or gDNA that made up the material.

The V and J ends lost 5 bases and 5 bases respectively, with 25 bases between them. Germline V gene data show CDR1 as LNHDA and CDR2 as SQIVND (reference sequence). This CDR3 comprises 18 residues. Original handling: Amplification of reference gene primers was used by the study to estimate nucleated cell counts. The method was immunoSEQ multiplex PCR; TCRdb's version includes in-frame clones alone and lacks a portion of them. D and trimming come from the DNA, and the V and J calls and clone size come from that table. The table shows over 85,000 clones, with around 90% occurring only once. The sequenced sample was peripheral blood. This receptor was identified in a man in his late teens or twenties with acute or convalescent COVID-19. The chain links TRBV19 to TRBJ2-1, with D possibly TRBD2 on 7 matching bases. The CDR3 nucleotides are TGTGCCAGTAGTCGGGGGCTAGCGGCCTCCCGGGGACACAATGAGCAGTTCTTC. This codes for CASSRGLAASRGHNEQFF.